These 17 T cell receptor beta chains originate from one sample sequenced in a study of Ad26.COV2.S vaccination and SARS-CoV-2 variants. Treatment of the sample: 15 to 20 received Ad26.COV2.S at low or high dose, single or two shots; about 5 received placebo; per-sample allocation not given. Following the first vaccine or placebo injection, samples were taken on day 63. Using immunoSEQ multiplex PCR, the repertoire was profiled, and TCRdb retains in-frame clones only, with some absent. Of fewer than 600,000 clones listed, 80% to 90% are singletons. The sequences come from peripheral blood, collected in a trial of Ad26.COV2.S vaccine versus placebo. Every receptor here comes from a person aged 18-65 years who received the Ad26.COV2.S COVID-19 vaccine or a placebo.

The chain has TRBV6-5 and TRBJ1-2; a possible D gene is TRBD1 (5 bases). With 6 bases removed from V and 2 bases from J, the gap between germline ends came to 13 bases. CDR3 length equals 14 residues. CDR1 and CDR2 (germline): MNHEY, SVGAGI. The CDR3 bases are TGTGCCAGCAGAGGATCGACAGCCAACTATGGCTACACCTTC. Translated: CASRGSTANYGYTF.

The V and J genes are TRBV3-1 (or the pseudogene TRBV3-2) and TRBJ2-1; D unclear. Germline values: CDR1 LGHDT, CDR2 YNNKEL (reference sequence). The CDR3 length is 15 residues. V was shortened by 3 bases and J by 5 bases, with 14 bases between the two germline ends. The CDR3 here is CASSHQTLLNNEQFF. The CDR3 DNA reads TGTGCCAGCAGCCACCAGACCTTGCTAAACAATGAGCAGTTCTTC.

V and J are TRBV5-8 and TRBJ1-5; 9 bases fit TRBD1. From germline, CDR1 is SGHTS and CDR2 YDEGEE. This CDR3 spans 14 amino acids. Germline trimming cut 2 bases from V and 7 bases from J; bases unmatched to any gene: 4. The CDR3 DNA sequence: TGTGCCAGCAGCTTCGGACAGGGGCACCAGCCCCAGCATTTT. This gives the protein CASSFGQGHQPQHF.

This chain joins TRBV10-3 and TRBJ1-3; 9 bases agree with TRBD1. Germline CDR1 and CDR2: ENHRY and SYGVKD. The junction had 3 bases not matched to a gene; V was cut back by 0 bases and J by 3 bases. The CDR3 has 16 residues. The chain's CDR3 is CAISESGTGYGNTIYF. The CDR3 DNA follows: TGTGCCATCAGTGAGTCCGGGACAGGGTATGGAAACACCATATATTTT.

This chain links TRBV28 with TRBJ2-7; 10 bases line up with TRBD2. The CDR3 is 17 amino acids. J was trimmed by 0 bases and V by 8 bases; bases with no gene match: 13. Germline V gene lookup returns CDR1 MDHEN and CDR2 SYDVKM. The CDR3 coding sequence is TGTGCCAGCCCACCCGGGCTAGCGGGGGTCCTCTCCTACGAGCAGTACTTC. The encoded protein is CASPPGLAGVLSYEQYF.

This clone occurred a few times. In the same sample, other DNA sequences code for this CDR3. V and J are TRBV28 and TRBJ2-7; tentatively, D is TRBD1 or TRBD2 (5 bases each). V was pared by 2 bases and J by 3 bases, with 5 bases between. The CDR3 covers 12 residues. Germline V lookup: CDR1 MDHEN, CDR2 SYDVKM. The DNA for the CDR3 is TGTGCCAGCAGTTTAGGGGGCTACGAGCAGTACTTC. This gives the protein CASSLGGYEQYF.

Comments on this clone: This may be a read error: a much more frequent sequence differs by one nucleotide. Other DNA sequences of this sample code for an identical CDR3. The rearrangement uses TRBV20-1 and TRBJ2-7; no clear D gene. CDR3 length: 10 residues. V was shortened by 3 bases and J by 3 bases, with 3 bases between the two germline ends. Germline V gene lookup returns CDR1 DFQATT and CDR2 SNEGSKA (reference sequence). DNA of the CDR3: TGCAGTGCTAGGGGCTACGAGCAGTACTTC. The encoded protein is CSARGYEQYF.

This clone was counted only a few times. This chain's CDR3 is CASKVEGMSNEQYF. CDR3 sequence (DNA): TGTGCCAGCAAGGTTGAGGGGATGTCTAACGAGCAGTACTTC. The J gene is TRBJ2-7, the V gene TRBV7-9; the D call may be TRBD1 or TRBD2 (5 bases each). Germline V gene sequence: CDR1 SEHNR, CDR2 FQNEAQ (reference sequence). Between the trimmed V and J ends, which lost 7 bases and 5 bases, there was a span of 18 bases. CDR3 length: 14 residues.

J is TRBJ1-6 and V is TRBV5-8; D possibly corresponds to TRBD1 (5 bases). This CDR3 contains 13 residues. Per germline, CDR1 SGHTS and CDR2 YDEGEE. V was shortened by 6 bases and J by 7 bases, with 11 bases between the two germline ends. The CDR3 sequence: CASTARVNSPLHF. The CDR3 nucleotides are TGTGCCAGCACGGCCAGGGTCAATTCACCCCTCCACTTT.

The chain has TRBV7-9 and TRBJ2-3, with D hard to call. The CDR3 consists of 16 residues. V was cut by 0 bases and J by 0 bases, with 10 bases left in between. Germline V gene lookup returns CDR1 SEHNR and CDR2 FQNEAQ (reference sequence). The DNA of the CDR3 is TGTGCCAGCAGCTTAGCGCAGGTTTTTAGCACAGATACGCAGTATTTT. Its protein is CASSLAQVFSTDTQYF.

V is TRBV27 and J is TRBJ1-4; perhaps TRBD1 as D (6 bases). V shed 6 bases and J shed 8 bases, with 16 bases lying between them. This CDR3 spans 14 amino acids. The germline gives CDR1 MNHEY, CDR2 SMNVEV (reference sequence). The CDR3 loop is CASSQDSLGEKLFF. The DNA of the CDR3 is TGTGCCAGCAGCCAGGACAGCCTTGGGGAAAAACTGTTTTTT.

The chain carries TRBV7-9 and TRBJ1-1; maybe TRBD1 (6 bases). The V end was cut by 2 bases, the J end by 0 bases, with 19 bases between. Per the germline V gene, CDR1 is SEHNR and CDR2 is FQNEAQ (reference sequence). This CDR3 region has 18 residues. The CDR3 DNA sequence: TGTGCCAGCAGCTTATGGGCCAGGGGCTTGAGGATGAACACTGAAGCTTTCTTT. Protein: CASSLWARGLRMNTEAFF. The variable domain in full, completed from reference TRBV7-9 and TRBJ1-1, reads DTGVSQNPRHKITKRGQNVTFRCDPISEHNRLYWYRQTLGQGPEFLTYFQNEAQLEKSRLLSDRFSAERPKGSFSTLEIQRTEQGDSAMYLCASSLWARGLRMNTEAFFGQGTRLTVV.

J is TRBJ2-1 and V is TRBV5-1, with D possibly being TRBD2 (5 bases). Germline V CDR1 and CDR2: SGHRS, YFSETQ. V was cut by 2 bases and J by 4 bases, with 16 bases left in between. This CDR3 is built from 16 residues. CDR3 amino acids: CASSFLSGIAYNEQFF. DNA for the CDR3: TGCGCCAGCAGCTTCTTGTCGGGAATCGCGTACAATGAGCAGTTCTTC.

The chain recombines TRBV4-3 with TRBJ2-1; 7 nucleotides align to TRBD1. The CDR3 spans 15 residues. Trimming removed 0 bases from V and 5 bases from J; junction bases left unmatched: 4. Germline V lookup: CDR1 LGHNA, CDR2 YSLEER. CDR3 bases: TGCGCCAGCAGCCAAGACGGGACAGTTCACAATGAGCAGTTCTTC. It is translated as CASSQDGTVHNEQFF.

This clone appeared a few times. V usage is TRBV18 and J usage is TRBJ1-5; D not certain. With 2 bases removed from V and 5 bases from J, the gap between germline ends came to 13 bases. The CDR3 has 15 amino acids. Looked up from germline, CDR1 is KGHSH and CDR2 is LQKENI. The CDR3 region is CASSPVALRDQPQHF. CDR3 DNA sequence: TGTGCCAGCTCACCAGTGGCCCTAAGGGATCAGCCCCAGCATTTT.

V usage is TRBV7-9 and J usage is TRBJ2-1, with D unresolved. V was trimmed by 5 bases and J by 4 bases, leaving 9 bases between them. Germline V lookup: CDR1 SEHNR, CDR2 FQNEAQ (reference sequence). The length of the CDR3 is 13 residues. The CDR3 is CASSPWIYNEQFF. CDR3 coding DNA: TGTGCCAGCAGCCCTTGGATATACAATGAGCAGTTCTTC.

CDR3 in amino acids: CASSFHSNQPQHF. The CDR3 bases are TGTGCCAGCAGTTTTCATAGCAATCAGCCCCAGCATTTT. The chain has TRBV12-3 or TRBV12-4 and TRBJ1-5; no clear D. Trimming removed 3 bases from V and 0 bases from J, with 3 bases in between. The length of the CDR3 is 13 residues.